Shown below are 9 T cell receptor beta chains from a single sample sequenced in a study of cytomegalovirus exposure and HLA in healthy donors. It was with 60 Vbeta and 13 Jbeta primers that the PCR ran. Sequencing used immunoSEQ multiplex PCR; TCRdb keeps in-frame clones, though not all of them. The sample gives over 150,000 clones, roughly 79% of which show up once; over 2.5% is in the top ten. Material for sequencing was PBMCs. Receptors originate from a woman between 50 and 59 years old in good health and CMV-seropositive.

The V gene is TRBV30, the J gene TRBJ2-4; D possibly corresponds to TRBD2 (5 bases). The CDR3 runs to 15 residues. Trimming cost V 3 bases and J 3 bases, with 15 bases left between them. Germline CDR1 reads GTSNPN; CDR2 reads SVGIG (reference sequence). For the CDR3, the DNA is TGTGCCTGGAGCCGGCGGGCTTTGGGCAAAAACATTCAGTACTTC. Amino acid sequence: CAWSRRALGKNIQYF.

The chain uses TRBV9 and TRBJ1-2; 8 bases fit TRBD1. The CDR3 sequence is 17 residues long. After removal of 3 bases from V and 4 bases from J, the junction contained 14 bases not matched to a gene. Per the germline V gene, CDR1 is SGDLS and CDR2 is YYNGEE. The CDR3 DNA is TGTGCCAGCAGCGCACTCCTCCCGACAGGGGACGGCTATGGCTACACCTTC. Translation gives CASSALLPTGDGYGYTF. Supplemented by reference TRBV9 and TRBJ1-2, the full variable domain reads DSGVTQTPKHLITATGQRVTLRCSPRSGDLSVYWYQQSLDQGLQFLIQYYNGEERAKGNILERFSAQQFPDLHSELNLSSLELGDSALYFCASSALLPTGDGYGYTFGSGTRLTVV.

Points on this clone: One end of the junction is discordant with germline, which a read error may explain. The chain employs TRBV2 and TRBJ1-5; D may be TRBD1 (5 bases). Germline CDR1 and CDR2: SNHLY and FYNNEI. The CDR3 consists of 13 residues. This CDR3 is CASSEGQGQPQHF. CDR3 DNA sequence: TGTGCCAGCAGCGAAGGGCAGGGCCAGCCCCAGCATTTT.

The gene calls are TRBV18 and TRBJ1-1, with D possibly being TRBD1 (5 bases). Germline V gene data show CDR1 as KGHSH and CDR2 as LQKENI. The CDR3 has 16 residues. Trimming shortened V by 4 bases and J by 1 base, and 16 bases separated the two germline ends. This CDR3 is CASSLPVGGPNTEAFF. Here the CDR3 DNA reads TGTGCCAGCTCACTCCCGGTCGGGGGACCGAACACTGAAGCTTTCTTT.

The V call is TRBV6-5, the J call TRBJ1-3; no clear D gene. V was cut by 10 bases and J by 0 bases, with 13 bases left in between. Per the germline V gene, CDR1 is MNHEY and CDR2 is SVGAGI. The CDR3 length is 14 residues. The CDR3, as DNA: TGTGCCACCACGACTGGGAGCTCTGGAAACACCATATATTTT. It yields the protein CATTTGSSGNTIYF.

The chain uses TRBV6-5 and TRBJ2-7; possibly TRBD1 for D (6 bases). The V end was cut by 8 bases, the J end by 0 bases, with 11 bases between. CDR1 is MNHEY and CDR2 is SVGAGI in the germline V gene. The CDR3 covers 13 residues. The CDR3 nucleotides read TGTGCCAGCGGATCAGGGGTCTCCTACGAGCAGTACTTC. Translation: CASGSGVSYEQYF.

The CDR3 DNA sequence: TGTGCCAGCAGCTTAGGGCCCAGCGGGAGGGCCAGGGGGGAGCTGTTTTTT. It yields the protein CASSLGPSGRARGELFF. The V call is TRBV11-3, the J call TRBJ2-2; TRBD2 matches 10 bases. CDR3 length equals 17 residues. CDR1 is SGHNT and CDR2 is YENEEA in the germline V gene. The V gene end was trimmed by 1 base and the J gene end by 8 bases; junction bases not matched to a gene: 10.

The V and J genes are TRBV28 and TRBJ1-4; a weak D match, TRBD1 (5 bases). The CDR3 is 15 residues long. Germline CDR1 is MDHEN and CDR2 is SYDVKM. V gave up 5 bases and J gave up 3 bases, with 13 bases separating them. The CDR3 is CASSEAGPANEKLFF. The CDR3 nucleotides read TGTGCCAGCAGTGAGGCGGGGCCAGCTAATGAAAAACTGTTTTTT. The full variable domain, completed using reference TRBV28 and TRBJ1-4, is DVKVTQSSRYLVKRTGEKVFLECVQDMDHENMFWYRQDPGLGLRLIYFSYDVKMKEKGDIPEGYSVSREKKERFSLILESASTNQTSMYLCASSEAGPANEKLFFGSGTQLSVL.

This chain connects TRBV7-9 to TRBJ2-5; the match to TRBD1 covers 9 bases. The CDR3 contains 15 residues. The ends lost 5 bases at V and 5 bases at J; junction bases unmatched: 9. Germline CDR1 and CDR2: SEHNR and FQNEAQ (reference sequence). The CDR3 loop is CASSHMGDRAETQYF. The CDR3 DNA reads as TGTGCCAGCAGCCACATGGGGGACAGGGCGGAGACCCAGTACTTC.